Included here is one T cell receptor (beta chain) sequence, with context. Antigen unknown. These data come from a study of identical twins. Regarding the study as a whole: In cord blood, abundant beta clonotypes had fewer insertions; memory showed no trend. Twins showed weaker excess sharing in their beta out-of-frame sequences.

All donors were healthy Caucasians. TCRdb recomputed calls from the 5' RACE reads with MiXCR, one row per CDR3 protein. The sample holds 200,000 to 250,000 distinct CDR3 sequences, roughly 7.1% seen once. The same sample was also studied in work on T cells expressing NK-cell markers. That report adds: Dominant NKG2C+ clonotypes were found to form about 1.0-7.5% of CD8+ T cells in a handful of donors.

This receptor was obtained from a woman aged 18-29 years in good health. The sample was CD8+ T cells sorted from blood.

The CDR3 DNA sequence: TGTGCCAGCAGTTTGTCTGGCGGGCAGTTCTTC. It translates to CASSLSGGQFF. This chain links TRBV28 with TRBJ2-1; no firm D call. Germline loops: CDR1 MDHEN, CDR2 SYDVKM. This CDR3 is built from 11 residues. With 3 bases removed from V and 12 bases from J, the gap between germline ends came to 9 bases.